Sequencing of this TCR beta chain was carried out in a study of shared clonotypes between healthy human individuals. Study information: Every donor yielded three CD4 naive, three CD4 memory, two CD8 naive and one CD8 memory plate. Study results and limitations: Few donors limited the genetic and exposure-history diversity represented.

V gave up 6 bases and J gave up 3 bases, with 15 bases separating them. Germline assignment: CDR1 SQVTM and CDR2 ANQGSEA. The CDR3 has 13 amino acids. Splitting of CD4+ cells produced CD45RA+ naive and CD45RA-negative memory subsets. Only in-frame clones appear in the TCRdb table, and some are missing; sequencing was by immunoSEQ multiplex PCR. The sample contains about 1 million clones, approximately 72% of which appear only once. Details on this clone: What it binds is not known.

Sequenced sample: memory CD4+ T cells sorted from blood. The subset denotes: CD45RA-negative fraction. The clonotype comes from a man aged 18 to 30 in good health. The V call is TRBV29-1, the J call TRBJ2-7, with D perhaps matching TRBD2 (7 bases). CDR3 region: CSVPGGGGYEQYF. DNA of the CDR3: TGCAGCGTACCCGGAGGGGGGGGCTACGAGCAGTACTTC.